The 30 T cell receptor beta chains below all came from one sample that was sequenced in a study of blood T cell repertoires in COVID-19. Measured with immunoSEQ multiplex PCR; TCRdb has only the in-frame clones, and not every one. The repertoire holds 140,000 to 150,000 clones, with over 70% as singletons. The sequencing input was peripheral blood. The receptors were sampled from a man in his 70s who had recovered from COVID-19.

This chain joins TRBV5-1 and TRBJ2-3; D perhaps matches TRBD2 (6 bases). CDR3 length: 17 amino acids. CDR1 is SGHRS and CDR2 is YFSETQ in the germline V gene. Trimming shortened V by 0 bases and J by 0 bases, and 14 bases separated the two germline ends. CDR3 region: CASSLVSPSASTDTQYF. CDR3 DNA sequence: TGCGCCAGCAGCTTGGTGTCTCCTAGCGCTAGCACAGATACGCAGTATTTT.

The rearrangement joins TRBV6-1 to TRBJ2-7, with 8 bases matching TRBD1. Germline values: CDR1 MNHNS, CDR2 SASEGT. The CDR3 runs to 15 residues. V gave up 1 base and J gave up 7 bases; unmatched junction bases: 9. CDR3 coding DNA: TGTGCCAGCAGTGAAGTGTGGCAGGGGGCGAGGGAGCAGTACTTC. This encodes CASSEVWQGAREQYF.

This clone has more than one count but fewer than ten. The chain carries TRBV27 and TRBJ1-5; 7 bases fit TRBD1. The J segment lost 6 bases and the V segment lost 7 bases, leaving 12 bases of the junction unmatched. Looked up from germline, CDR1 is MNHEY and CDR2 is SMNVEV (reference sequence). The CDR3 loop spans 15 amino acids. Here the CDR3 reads CASKGDTGVGQPQHF. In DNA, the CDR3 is TGTGCCAGCAAGGGTGACACAGGGGTGGGTCAGCCCCAGCATTTT.

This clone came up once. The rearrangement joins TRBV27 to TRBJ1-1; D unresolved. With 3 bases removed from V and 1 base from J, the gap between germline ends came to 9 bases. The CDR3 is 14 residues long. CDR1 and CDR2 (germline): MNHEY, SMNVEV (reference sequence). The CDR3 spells CASSFDSANTEAFF. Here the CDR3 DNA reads TGTGCCAGCAGTTTTGACTCCGCGAACACTGAAGCTTTCTTT.

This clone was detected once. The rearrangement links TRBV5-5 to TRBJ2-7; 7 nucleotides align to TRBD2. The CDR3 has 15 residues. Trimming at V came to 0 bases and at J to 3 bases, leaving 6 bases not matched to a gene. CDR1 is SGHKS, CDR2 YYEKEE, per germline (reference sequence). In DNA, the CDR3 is TGTGCCAGCAGCTTGGCTAGCGGAGACATCTACGAGCAGTACTTC. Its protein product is CASSLASGDIYEQYF.

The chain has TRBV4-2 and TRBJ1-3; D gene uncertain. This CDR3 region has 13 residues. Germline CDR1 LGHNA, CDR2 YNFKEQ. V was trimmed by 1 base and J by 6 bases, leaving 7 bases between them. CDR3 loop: CASSQGGQNTIYF. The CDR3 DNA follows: TGTGCCAGCAGCCAAGGAGGCCAAAACACCATATATTTT.

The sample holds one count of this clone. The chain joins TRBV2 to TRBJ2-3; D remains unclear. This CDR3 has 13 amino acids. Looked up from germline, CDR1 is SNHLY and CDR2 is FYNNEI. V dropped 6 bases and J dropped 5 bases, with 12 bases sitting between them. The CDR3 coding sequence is TGTGCCAGCAGCGAGAACTTGAAAGATACGCAGTATTTT. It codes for CASSENLKDTQYF.

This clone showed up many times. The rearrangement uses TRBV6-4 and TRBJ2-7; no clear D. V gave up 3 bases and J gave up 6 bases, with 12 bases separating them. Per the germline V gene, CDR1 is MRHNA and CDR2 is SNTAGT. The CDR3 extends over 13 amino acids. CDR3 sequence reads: CASSDFGPVEQYF. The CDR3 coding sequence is TGTGCCAGCAGTGATTTTGGGCCAGTCGAGCAGTACTTC.

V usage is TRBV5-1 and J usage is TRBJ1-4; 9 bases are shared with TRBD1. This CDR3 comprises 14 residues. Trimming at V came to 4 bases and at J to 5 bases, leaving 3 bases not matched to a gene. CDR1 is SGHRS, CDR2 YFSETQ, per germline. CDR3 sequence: CASSTGQGNEKLFF. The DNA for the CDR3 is TGCGCCAGCAGCACCGGACAGGGGAATGAAAAACTGTTTTTT.

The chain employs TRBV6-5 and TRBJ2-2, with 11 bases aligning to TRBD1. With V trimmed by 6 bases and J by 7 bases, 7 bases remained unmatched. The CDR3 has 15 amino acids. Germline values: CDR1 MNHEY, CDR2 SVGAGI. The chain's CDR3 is CASRPDRGQVGELFF. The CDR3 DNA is TGTGCCAGCAGACCGGACAGGGGGCAAGTCGGGGAGCTGTTTTTT.

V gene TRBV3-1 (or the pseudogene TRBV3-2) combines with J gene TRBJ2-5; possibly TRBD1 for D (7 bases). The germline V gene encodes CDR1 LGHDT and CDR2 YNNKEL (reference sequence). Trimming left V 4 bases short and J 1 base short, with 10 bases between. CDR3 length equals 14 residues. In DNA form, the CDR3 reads TGTGCCAGCAGCCCGCGGGACAGCCAAGAGACCCAGTACTTC. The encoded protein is CASSPRDSQETQYF.

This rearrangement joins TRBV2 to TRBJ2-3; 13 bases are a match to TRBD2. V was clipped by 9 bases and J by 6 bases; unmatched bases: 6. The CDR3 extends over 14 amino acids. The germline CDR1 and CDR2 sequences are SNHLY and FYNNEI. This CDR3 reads CASRLAGGMDTQYF. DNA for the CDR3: TGTGCCAGTAGACTAGCGGGAGGTATGGATACGCAGTATTTT. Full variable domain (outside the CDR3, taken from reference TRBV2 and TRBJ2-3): EPEVTQTPSHQVTQMGQEVILRCVPISNHLYFYWYRQILGQKVEFLVSFYNNEISEKSEIFDDQFSVERPDGSNFTLKIRSTKLEDSAMYFCASRLAGGMDTQYFGPGTRLTVL.

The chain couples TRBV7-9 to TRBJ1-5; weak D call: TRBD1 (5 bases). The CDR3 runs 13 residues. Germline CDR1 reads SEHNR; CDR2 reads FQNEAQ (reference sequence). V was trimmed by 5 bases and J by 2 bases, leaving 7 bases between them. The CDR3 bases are TGTGCCAGCAGCCAAGGGGGCAATCAGCCCCAGCATTTT. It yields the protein CASSQGGNQPQHF. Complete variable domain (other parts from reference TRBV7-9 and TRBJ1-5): DTGVSQNPRHKITKRGQNVTFRCDPISEHNRLYWYRQTLGQGPEFLTYFQNEAQLEKSRLLSDRFSAERPKGSFSTLEIQRTEQGDSAMYLCASSQGGNQPQHFGDGTRLSIL.

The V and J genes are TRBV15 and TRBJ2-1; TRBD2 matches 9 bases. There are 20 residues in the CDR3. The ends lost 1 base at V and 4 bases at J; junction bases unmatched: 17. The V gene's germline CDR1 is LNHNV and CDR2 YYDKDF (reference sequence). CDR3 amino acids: CATSRVLGLYPLAGYNEQFF. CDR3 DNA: TGTGCCACCAGCAGAGTTCTTGGGCTCTACCCTCTAGCGGGGTACAATGAGCAGTTCTTC.

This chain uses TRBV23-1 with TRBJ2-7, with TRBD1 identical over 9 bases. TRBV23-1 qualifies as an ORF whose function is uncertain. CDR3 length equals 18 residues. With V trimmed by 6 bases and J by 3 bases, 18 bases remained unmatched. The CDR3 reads CASSRDIIPGQGDYEQYF. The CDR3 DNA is TGCGCCAGCAGCCGAGACATTATACCGGGACAGGGCGACTACGAGCAGTACTTC.

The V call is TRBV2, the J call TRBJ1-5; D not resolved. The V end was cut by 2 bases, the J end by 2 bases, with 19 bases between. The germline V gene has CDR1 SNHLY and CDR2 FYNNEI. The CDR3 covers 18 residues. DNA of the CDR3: TGTGCCAGCAGTGAATCAGAGCCGCTGGGCGTTGGCAATCAGCCCCAGCATTTT. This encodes CASSESEPLGVGNQPQHF.

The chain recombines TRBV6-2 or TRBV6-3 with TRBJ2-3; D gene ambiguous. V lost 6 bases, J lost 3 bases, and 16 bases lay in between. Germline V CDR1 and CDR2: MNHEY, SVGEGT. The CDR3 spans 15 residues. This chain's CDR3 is CASSLGRLETDTQYF. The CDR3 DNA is TGTGCCAGCAGCTTAGGAAGACTGGAGACAGATACGCAGTATTTT.

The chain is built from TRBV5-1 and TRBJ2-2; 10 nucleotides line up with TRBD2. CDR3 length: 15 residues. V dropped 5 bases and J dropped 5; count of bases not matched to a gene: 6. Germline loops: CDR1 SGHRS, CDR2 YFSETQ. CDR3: CASRLAGGYTGELFF. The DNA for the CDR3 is TGCGCCAGCAGGTTAGCGGGAGGATATACCGGGGAGCTGTTTTTT.

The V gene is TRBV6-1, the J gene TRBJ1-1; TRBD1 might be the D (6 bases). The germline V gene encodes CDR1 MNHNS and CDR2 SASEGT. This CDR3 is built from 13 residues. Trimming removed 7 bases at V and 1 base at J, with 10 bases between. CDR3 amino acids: CASTVRGNTEAFF. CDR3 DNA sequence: TGTGCCAGCACGGTCAGGGGGAACACTGAAGCTTTCTTT.

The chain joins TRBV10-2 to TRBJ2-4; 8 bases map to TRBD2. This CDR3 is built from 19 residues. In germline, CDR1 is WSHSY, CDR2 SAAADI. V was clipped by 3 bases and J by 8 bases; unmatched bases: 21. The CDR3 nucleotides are TGCGCCAGCAGTGAAGGAGGGCTAGCGGGCCCAGGGCGGGGAGACATTCAGTACTTC. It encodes CASSEGGLAGPGRGDIQYF.

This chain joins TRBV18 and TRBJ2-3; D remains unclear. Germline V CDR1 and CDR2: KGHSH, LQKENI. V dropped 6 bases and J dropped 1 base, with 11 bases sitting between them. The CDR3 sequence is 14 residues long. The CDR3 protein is CASSPGSGTDTQYF. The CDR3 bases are TGTGCCAGCTCCCCCGGGTCGGGCACAGATACGCAGTATTTT.

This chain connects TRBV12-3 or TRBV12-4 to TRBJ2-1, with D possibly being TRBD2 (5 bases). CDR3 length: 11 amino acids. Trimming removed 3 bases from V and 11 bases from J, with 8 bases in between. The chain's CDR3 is CASSLGEKQFF. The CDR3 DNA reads TGTGCCAGCAGTTTGGGAGAGAAGCAGTTCTTC.

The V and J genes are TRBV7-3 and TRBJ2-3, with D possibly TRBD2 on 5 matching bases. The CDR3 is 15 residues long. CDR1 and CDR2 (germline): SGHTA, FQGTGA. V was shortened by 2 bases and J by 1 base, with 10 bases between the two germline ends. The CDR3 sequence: CASSLGNSGTDTQYF. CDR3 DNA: TGTGCCAGCAGCTTAGGTAATAGCGGCACAGATACGCAGTATTTT. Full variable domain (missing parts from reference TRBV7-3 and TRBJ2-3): GAGVSQTPSNKVTEKGKYVELRCDPISGHTALYWYRQSLGQGPEFLIYFQGTGAADDSGLPNDRFFAVRPEGSVSTLKIQRTERGDSAVYLCASSLGNSGTDTQYFGPGTRLTVL.

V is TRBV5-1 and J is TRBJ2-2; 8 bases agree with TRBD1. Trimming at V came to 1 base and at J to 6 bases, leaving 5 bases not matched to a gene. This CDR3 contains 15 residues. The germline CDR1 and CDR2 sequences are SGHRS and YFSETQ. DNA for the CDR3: TGCGCCAGCAGCTTGCGGACAGGGCAAGCCGGGGAGCTGTTTTTT. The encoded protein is CASSLRTGQAGELFF.

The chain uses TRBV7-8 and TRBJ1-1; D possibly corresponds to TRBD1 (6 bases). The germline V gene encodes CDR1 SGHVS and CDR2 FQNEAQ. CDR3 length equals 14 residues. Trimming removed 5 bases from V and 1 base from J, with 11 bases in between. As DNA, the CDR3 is TGTGCCAGCAGCGCCAGGACAGCGAACACTGAAGCTTTCTTT. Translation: CASSARTANTEAFF.

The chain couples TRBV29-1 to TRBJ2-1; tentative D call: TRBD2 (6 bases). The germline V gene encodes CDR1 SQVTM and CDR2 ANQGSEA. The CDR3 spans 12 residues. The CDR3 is CSGFSGDNEQFF. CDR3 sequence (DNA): TGCAGTGGGTTTAGCGGAGACAATGAGCAGTTCTTC.

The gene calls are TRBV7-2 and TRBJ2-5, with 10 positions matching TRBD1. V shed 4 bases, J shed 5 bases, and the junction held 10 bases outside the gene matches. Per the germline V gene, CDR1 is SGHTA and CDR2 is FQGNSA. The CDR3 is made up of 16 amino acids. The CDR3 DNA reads TGTGCCAGCAGCTCCGACTGGACAGGGGGTCGTGAGACCCAGTACTTC. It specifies CASSSDWTGGRETQYF.

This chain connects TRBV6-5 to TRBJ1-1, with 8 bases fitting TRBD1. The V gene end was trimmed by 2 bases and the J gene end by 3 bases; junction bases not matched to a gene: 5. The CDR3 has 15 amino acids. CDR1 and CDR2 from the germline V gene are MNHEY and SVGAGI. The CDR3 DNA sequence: TGTGCCAGCAGTTACGCAGGGGGCGCGGACACTGAAGCTTTCTTT. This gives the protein CASSYAGGADTEAFF.

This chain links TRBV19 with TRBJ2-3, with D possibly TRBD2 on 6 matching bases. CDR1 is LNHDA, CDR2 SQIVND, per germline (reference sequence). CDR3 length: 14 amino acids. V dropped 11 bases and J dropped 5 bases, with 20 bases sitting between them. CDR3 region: CASRKGGNKDTQYF. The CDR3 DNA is TGTGCCTCCCGCAAGGGCGGGAATAAAGATACGCAGTATTTT.

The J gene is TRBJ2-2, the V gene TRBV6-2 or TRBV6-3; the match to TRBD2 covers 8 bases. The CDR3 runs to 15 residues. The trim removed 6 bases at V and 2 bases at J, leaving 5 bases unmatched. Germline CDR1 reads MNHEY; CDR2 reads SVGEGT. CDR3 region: CASSWTSSNTGELFF. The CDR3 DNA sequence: TGTGCCAGCAGCTGGACTAGCAGTAACACCGGGGAGCTGTTTTTT.